Below, 12 T cell receptor beta chains from the same sample are listed, as sequenced in a study of CD8+ T cells in alopecia areata. The sample's treatment: oral pan-JAK inhibitor, 5-10 mg twice daily. RNA extraction was followed by reverse transcription into cDNA, which acted as the sequencing template. Using immunoSEQ multiplex PCR, the repertoire was profiled, and TCRdb retains in-frame clones only, with some absent. The sample contains some 180,000 clones, roughly 46% of which appear only once. The sample was CD8+ T cells sorted from blood, taken at week 52, from a patient treated with tofacitinib. The source of these receptors is a human donor with alopecia areata.

V and J are TRBV9 and TRBJ2-7, with a possible D match to TRBD1 (6 bases). The CDR3 runs to 15 residues. Looked up from germline, CDR1 is SGDLS and CDR2 is YYNGEE. V was shortened by 0 bases and J by 5 bases, with 15 bases between the two germline ends. The CDR3 loop reads CASSVATSGDHEQYF. CDR3 in DNA: TGTGCCAGCAGCGTAGCTACTTCAGGGGATCACGAGCAGTACTTC.

The V gene is TRBV6-6, the J gene TRBJ1-4; 7 bases are a match to TRBD1. This CDR3 is 14 amino acids long. The V and J ends lost 6 bases and 10 bases, in that order; junction bases with no gene match: 11. Germline V gene lookup returns CDR1 MNHNY and CDR2 SVGAGI (reference sequence). The CDR3 loop is CASRRTGHRGKLFF. The CDR3 region has the DNA TGTGCCAGCAGACGGACAGGCCACAGGGGAAAACTGTTTTTT.

J is TRBJ2-5 and V is TRBV5-1; D unclear. Deletions cut 4 bases from V and 9 bases from J, with 13 bases between. CDR1 and CDR2 from the germline V gene are SGHRS and YFSETQ. The CDR3 spans 12 residues. The CDR3 region is CASSPDRLAQYF. DNA for the CDR3: TGCGCCAGCAGCCCAGACCGACTTGCCCAGTACTTC.

The chain combines TRBV6-6 with TRBJ1-5; D may be TRBD1 (5 bases). The V end was cut by 6 bases, the J end by 0 bases, with 15 bases between. The CDR3 consists of 16 residues. CDR1 and CDR2 (germline): MNHNY, SVGAGI (reference sequence). CDR3 in amino acids: CASSHGGWGSNQPQHF. As DNA, the CDR3 is TGTGCCAGCAGCCACGGGGGGTGGGGTAGCAATCAGCCCCAGCATTTT.

The chain links TRBV14 to TRBJ2-7; D possibly matches TRBD1 or TRBD2 (5 bases each). Germline V lookup: CDR1 SGHDN, CDR2 FVKESK. The CDR3 contains 15 residues. Trimming pared 3 bases from V and 6 bases from J, leaving 18 bases between. CDR3 bases: TGTGCCAGCAGCCATTCGTTAGAGGGGAGAATCGAGCAGTACTTC. Translation: CASSHSLEGRIEQYF.

This clone was seen more than once but under ten times. The rearrangement joins TRBV5-1 to TRBJ2-3; 9 nucleotides agree with TRBD2. V lost 3 bases to trimming and J lost 3 bases; unmatched junction nucleotides: 5. Germline V gene data show CDR1 as SGHRS and CDR2 as YFSETQ. The CDR3 length is 15 residues. CDR3 in DNA: TGCGCCAGCAGCTCGGGACTAGCTCTAACAGATACGCAGTATTTT. Residues: CASSSGLALTDTQYF. The whole variable domain, remainder taken from reference TRBV5-1 and TRBJ2-3, is KAGVTQTPRYLIKTRGQQVTLSCSPISGHRSVSWYQQTPGQGLQFLFEYFSETQRNKGNFPGRFSGRQFSNSRSEMNVSTLELGDSALYLCASSSGLALTDTQYFGPGTRLTVL.

The chain is built from TRBV4-2 and TRBJ1-2; unclear D gene. V was trimmed by 4 bases and J by 3 bases, leaving 24 bases between them. The CDR3 loop spans 18 amino acids. From germline, CDR1 is LGHNA and CDR2 YNFKEQ. The CDR3 reads CASSPQRRRGDYDYGYTF. The DNA of the CDR3 is TGTGCCAGCAGCCCCCAACGCCGGCGGGGAGATTACGACTATGGCTACACCTTC.

The chain joins TRBV7-8 to TRBJ2-1, with D perhaps matching TRBD1 (6 bases). This CDR3 comprises 16 residues. Germline-derived CDR1 and CDR2 are SGHVS and FQNEAQ. The V and J ends lost 5 bases and 4 bases respectively, with 18 bases between them. This CDR3 reads CASSPRQVSRYNEQFF. CDR3 DNA: TGTGCCAGCAGCCCTAGACAGGTATCGAGATACAATGAGCAGTTCTTC.

As to this clone: One base away lies a much larger clone, so this may be a sequencing read error. The identical CDR3 is also encoded by other nucleotide sequences in the sample. This sequence joins TRBV19 and TRBJ1-5; TRBD1 is a possible D gene (5 bases). The CDR3 loop spans 14 amino acids. The V gene lost 5 bases and the J gene lost 1 base, with 9 bases spanning the gap. Germline CDR1 is LNHDA and CDR2 is SQIVND (reference sequence). CDR3 coding DNA: TGTGCCAGTAGTCTCCGGGACAGCAATCAGCCCCAGCATTTT. It translates to CASSLRDSNQPQHF.

The chain recombines TRBV5-1 with TRBJ2-3; TRBD2 agrees at 11 bases. With V trimmed by 10 bases and J by 0 bases, 7 bases remained unmatched. The CDR3 runs 15 residues. The germline V gene encodes CDR1 SGHRS and CDR2 YFSETQ. This chain's CDR3 is CAGSTSGASTDTQYF. The DNA for the CDR3 is TGCGCCGGTTCGACTAGCGGGGCTAGCACAGATACGCAGTATTTT.

This chain uses TRBV27 with TRBJ2-1; D may be TRBD1 or TRBD2 (6 bases each). The CDR3 length is 15 residues. The germline V gene encodes CDR1 MNHEY and CDR2 SMNVEV (reference sequence). The V end was cut by 7 bases, the J end by 2 bases, with 15 bases between. The chain's CDR3 is CASTDRGPTYNEQFF. CDR3 nucleotides: TGTGCCAGCACCGACCGGGGGCCAACCTACAATGAGCAGTTCTTC.

This clone showed up just once. The chain carries TRBV7-2 and TRBJ1-2, with TRBD1 identical over 7 bases. Losses at the gene ends were 6 bases for V and 4 bases for J; bases not matched to a gene: 11. This CDR3 spans 15 amino acids. Germline CDR1 is SGHTA and CDR2 is FQGNSA. CDR3 loop: CASSPDREMGYGYTF. The DNA of the CDR3 is TGTGCCAGCAGTCCTGACAGGGAGATGGGCTATGGCTACACCTTC.